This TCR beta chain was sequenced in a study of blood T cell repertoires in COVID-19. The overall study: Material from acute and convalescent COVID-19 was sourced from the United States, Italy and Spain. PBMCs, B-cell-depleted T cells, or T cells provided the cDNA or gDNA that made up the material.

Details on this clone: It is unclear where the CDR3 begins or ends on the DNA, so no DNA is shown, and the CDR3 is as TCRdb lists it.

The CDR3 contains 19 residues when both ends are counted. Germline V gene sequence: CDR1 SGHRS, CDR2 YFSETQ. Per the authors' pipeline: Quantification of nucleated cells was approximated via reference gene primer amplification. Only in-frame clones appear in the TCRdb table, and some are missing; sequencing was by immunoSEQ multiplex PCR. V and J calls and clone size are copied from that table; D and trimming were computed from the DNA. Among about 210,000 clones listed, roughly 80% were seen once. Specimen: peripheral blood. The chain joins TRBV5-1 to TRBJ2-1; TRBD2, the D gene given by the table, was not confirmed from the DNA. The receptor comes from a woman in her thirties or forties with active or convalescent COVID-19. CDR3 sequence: CASSSSTNLLAGGLREQFF.